Shown below are 10 T cell receptor beta chains from a single sample sequenced in a study of cytomegalovirus exposure and HLA in healthy donors (dated by TCRdb to about 2017). Library preparation used the immunoSEQ multiplex PCR assay. For the multiplex PCR, a mixture combining 60 forward primers for TCR Vbeta segments and 13 reverse primers for TCR Jbeta segments was used. TCRdb mirrors the immuneACCESS table, restricted to in-frame sequences. Some clones are absent from its copies; in checked studies, under half trace to an unresolved V gene, and the reason for the others is unknown. The sample yields 85,000 to 120,000 clones; about four fifths were counted once. Clones ranked in the top ten supply roughly 6% of the sample. The sample comprised PBMCs. The receptors here all came from a woman in her forties or fifties in good health and CMV-seropositive.

The J gene is TRBJ1-3, the V gene TRBV20-1; no definite D call. The CDR3 has 10 residues. Germline assignment: CDR1 DFQATT and CDR2 SNEGSKA (reference sequence). Trimming pared 6 bases from V and 3 bases from J, leaving 3 bases between. Here the CDR3 reads CSAIGNTIYF. As DNA, the CDR3 is TGCAGTGCCATTGGAAACACCATATATTTT.

This clone was detected a few times. The J gene is TRBJ2-7, the V gene TRBV7-2; D perhaps matches TRBD2 (6 bases). With 5 bases removed from V and 0 bases from J, the gap between germline ends came to 8 bases. The CDR3 is 13 residues long. Looked up from germline, CDR1 is SGHTA and CDR2 is FQGNSA. The CDR3 sequence: CASSMTSSYEQYF. The CDR3 DNA sequence: TGTGCCAGCAGCATGACTAGCTCCTACGAGCAGTACTTC. Using reference TRBV7-2 and TRBJ2-7 for the parts outside the CDR3, the full variable domain is GAGVSQSPSNKVTEKGKDVELRCDPISGHTALYWYRQSLGQGLEFLIYFQGNSAPDKSGLPSDRFSAERTGGSVSTLTIQRTQQEDSAVYLCASSMTSSYEQYFGPGTRLTVT.

This clone has a handful of counts. The chain recombines TRBV5-8 with TRBJ1-1; 7 nucleotides line up with TRBD1. Per germline, CDR1 SGHTS and CDR2 YDEGEE. Unmatched junction bases numbered 4, after V lost 4 bases and J lost 4 bases. CDR3 length equals 13 residues. The DNA for the CDR3 is TGTGCCAGCAGCCTAGACAGGGCCACTGAAGCTTTCTTT. Translating gives CASSLDRATEAFF.

V is TRBV5-1 and J is TRBJ2-3; 11 bases fit TRBD2. Losses at the gene ends were 1 base for V and 2 bases for J; bases not matched to a gene: 3. This CDR3 contains 16 residues. CDR1 and CDR2 (germline): SGHRS, YFSETQ. CDR3 bases: TGCGCCAGCAGCTTGCCGACTAGCGGGGTCACAGATACGCAGTATTTT. This translates into CASSLPTSGVTDTQYF.

This chain joins TRBV28 and TRBJ1-1; 7 bases map to TRBD1. Trimming at V came to 6 bases and at J to 4 bases, leaving 8 bases not matched to a gene. This CDR3 is 14 amino acids long. Germline V gene data show CDR1 as MDHEN and CDR2 as SYDVKM. The CDR3 is CASRPGQAGTEAFF. Here the CDR3 DNA reads TGTGCCAGCAGACCCGGACAGGCGGGCACTGAAGCTTTCTTT.

The rearrangement joins TRBV15 to TRBJ2-1; 8 nucleotides align to TRBD1. Germline V CDR1 and CDR2: LNHNV, YYDKDF (reference sequence). The CDR3 extends over 15 amino acids. The trim removed 6 bases at V and 4 bases at J, leaving 8 bases unmatched. The chain's CDR3 is CATRGGTGVYNEQFF. The CDR3 nucleotides are TGTGCCACCAGAGGCGGGACAGGAGTTTACAATGAGCAGTTCTTC.

This sequence joins TRBV5-4 and TRBJ2-1; 8 bases agree with TRBD1. Germline lookup yields CDR1 SGHNT and CDR2 YYREEE (reference sequence). CDR3 size: 15 residues. The trim removed 2 bases at V and 7 bases at J, leaving 8 bases unmatched. CDR3 DNA: TGTGCCAGCAGCTTTTACAGGGGGGTTAAGAATGAGCAGTTCTTC. As protein: CASSFYRGVKNEQFF.

The table lists this clone with a count of one. This chain joins TRBV14 and TRBJ1-1; the match to TRBD1 covers 9 bases. The CDR3 runs to 17 residues. The trim removed 4 bases at V and 3 bases at J, leaving 12 bases unmatched. The germline gives CDR1 SGHDN, CDR2 FVKESK. The CDR3 loop reads CASSRWAGQGKDTEAFF. The CDR3 DNA is TGTGCCAGCAGCCGGTGGGCGGGACAGGGAAAGGACACTGAAGCTTTCTTT.

V and J are TRBV7-2 and TRBJ1-1; D is unresolved. This CDR3 comprises 14 residues. CDR1 and CDR2 (germline): SGHTA, FQGNSA. Trimming cost V 3 bases and J 4 bases, with 12 bases left between them. The CDR3 protein is CASSFLAEATEAFF. The CDR3 DNA reads TGTGCCAGCAGCTTCCTGGCAGAGGCCACTGAAGCTTTCTTT.

CDR3 DNA sequence: TGCGCCAGCAGCTTGGCCGCACAGGGAGGAAACACCATATATTTT. It specifies CASSLAAQGGNTIYF. The V and J genes are TRBV5-1 and TRBJ1-3, with D possibly being TRBD1 (6 bases). V dropped 0 bases and J dropped 4 bases, with 11 bases sitting between them. The CDR3 contains 15 residues. Germline loops: CDR1 SGHRS, CDR2 YFSETQ.